The sequence of this T cell receptor (beta chain) was determined in a study of CD8 T cells in ankylosing spondylitis (dated by TCRdb to the late 2010s). Describing the broader study: T cell receptor beta repertoires were profiled in healthy donors and ankylosing spondylitis patients so that disease-linked TCR variants could be found. Peripheral blood samples were taken, and synovial fluid was additionally collected from ankylosing spondylitis patients. The whole study cohort included over a hundred healthy donors and around 24 ankylosing spondylitis patients.

TCRdb records Illumina HiSeq 2500 as the sequencer. Quantitative 5'-RACE with molecular barcodes was the method used to prepare the TCR beta libraries. Per the authors' processing: A new computational method, built on a probabilistic model of VDJ rearrangement, was used to identify disease-linked TCR variants. Starting from the raw public reads, TCRdb applied fastp trimming at Q25, assembled clones with MiXCR and retained in-frame beta chains. Identical CDR3 proteins give one entry, which carries the most common genes and DNA. TCRdb's processing, not the authors' own work, is the source of the V and J calls. Present in this sample are 150,000 to 200,000 distinct CDR3 sequences, 10% to 15% of which were seen just once. The ten largest clones capture around 10% of the sample. This clonotype turned up a few times. The antigen this receptor binds is unknown. It has no much larger one-base neighbor in the sample; base qualities were not kept.

Per the germline V gene, MDHEN is the CDR1 and SYDVKM is the CDR2. Trimming removed 6 bases from V and 4 bases from J, leaving 13 bases between the germline ends. The CDR3 measures 14 amino acids from cysteine to phenylalanine. Only CDR3 DNA remains: 42 bases, in frame from the first base. Broader findings and caveats from the paper: Some of the motif variants had been reported before in the synovial fluid and blood of reactive arthritis patients, a finding that suggests common disease-initiation mechanisms. The disease-linked clones showed a CD8+ phenotype and occurred at relatively low frequencies in peripheral blood. The disease-linked clones were reported as significantly enriched in matched synovial fluid samples from ankylosing spondylitis patients. A TCR beta motif of fewer than 10 highly homologous amino acid variants appeared characteristic of blood from ankylosing spondylitis patients.

Sequenced material: blood, either unsorted or a sorted T cell fraction (not recorded which). This sequence originates from a female donor with ankylosing spondylitis or in good health (not recorded which). The chain was built from TRBV28 and TRBJ1-3; the D gene is possibly TRBD1, with 6 bases matching. The CDR3 reads as follows: CASRTQGYGNTIYF. The bases read TGTGCCAGCAGAACTCAGGGGTACGGAAACACCATATATTTT.